This T cell receptor beta chain is from a study of T-cell memory formation after mild COVID-19. Study-wide results and caveats: Clones contracting over day 15 to 85 were CD4/CD8 balanced, with later expanders leaning CD4+.

In regard to this clonotype: Its matching antigen is unknown.

After 5'RACE with constant-segment primers, TCR alpha and TCR beta cDNA libraries carrying sample barcodes and UMIs were obtained. TCRdb itself ran the 5' RACE reads through MiXCR, one entry per CDR3 protein. The table shows around 530,000 distinct CDR3 sequences, with about 20% occurring only once. Material: PBMCs or a T cell subset sorted from them (not recorded which). The receptor comes from an adult woman who had mild COVID-19 (a few samples of this study predate the infection). Cell type and time point are not known.

The CDR3 DNA is TGTGCCACCAGCAGCATTAAGGGTAACTATGGCTACACCTTC. This gives the protein CATSSIKGNYGYTF. This rearrangement joins TRBV15 to TRBJ1-2; D call uncertain. CDR1 and CDR2 (germline): LNHNV, YYDKDF (reference sequence). V dropped 3 bases and J dropped 1 base, with 9 bases sitting between them. The CDR3 runs 14 residues.